The 5 T cell receptor beta chains listed next were all sequenced from one sample in a study of beta chain features in type 1 diabetes. Expressed TCRB transcripts were sequenced, since all the RNA that had been isolated was reverse transcribed. Some clones are missing from TCRdb's copy, which holds only in-frame ones; the method was immunoSEQ multiplex PCR. Among more than 150,000 clones listed, 9% to 10% were seen once. The sample consisted of central memory CD4+ T cells from blood. The receptor set was obtained from a woman under 30 in good health.

This clone was recorded a few times. This chain joins TRBV11-2 and TRBJ2-4, with a weak D call TRBD1 (5 bases). In germline, CDR1 is SGHAT, CDR2 FQNNGV. V lost 8 bases to trimming and J lost 7 bases, with 15 bases between them. The CDR3 has 13 residues. The CDR3 nucleotides read TGTGCCAGCTTGGGGTACAGGACGAACATTCAGTACTTC. Residues: CASLGYRTNIQYF.

This chain links TRBV11-2 with TRBJ1-3, with 8 bases aligning to TRBD1. There are 15 residues in the CDR3. Germline V gene data show CDR1 as SGHAT and CDR2 as FQNNGV. Trimming removed 5 bases from V and 0 bases from J; junction bases left unmatched: 3. CDR3 sequence (DNA): TGTGCCAGCAGCCGGGACAGGCACTCTGGAAACACCATATATTTT. It translates to CASSRDRHSGNTIYF. Together with reference TRBV11-2 and TRBJ1-3, the CDR3 gives the full variable domain: EAGVAQSPRYKIIEKRQSVAFWCNPISGHATLYWYQQILGQGPKLLIQFQNNGVVDDSQLPKDRFSAERLKGVDSTLKIQPAKLEDSAVYLCASSRDRHSGNTIYFGEGSWLTVV.

This clone was observed at least ten times. The chain is built from TRBV18 and TRBJ2-7; 7 nucleotides align to TRBD2. Looked up from germline, CDR1 is KGHSH and CDR2 is LQKENI. The CDR3 consists of 14 residues. V gave up 6 bases and J gave up 5 bases; unmatched junction bases: 10. This CDR3 reads CASSQRGQRDEQYF. The CDR3, as DNA: TGTGCCAGCTCTCAGCGGGGCCAGAGGGACGAGCAGTACTTC.

This clone was seen a few times. The V gene is TRBV19, the J gene TRBJ1-5, with TRBD1 matching 8 bases. In germline, CDR1 is LNHDA, CDR2 SQIVND (reference sequence). The CDR3 consists of 17 residues. Losses at the gene ends were 3 bases for V and 5 bases for J; bases not matched to a gene: 12. In DNA form, the CDR3 reads TGTGCCAGTAGTATTATGGCAGGGGGCATCGGGGATCAGCCCCAGCATTTT. This gives the protein CASSIMAGGIGDQPQHF.

This clone was seen more than once but under ten times. The chain employs TRBV11-2 and TRBJ2-3; no clear D. V lost 0 bases, J lost 6 bases, and 13 bases lay in between. The germline V gene encodes CDR1 SGHAT and CDR2 FQNNGV. The CDR3 is 15 residues long. Here the CDR3 DNA reads TGTGCCAGCAGCTTAGAAAGATGGGCTGCCGATACGCAGTATTTT. It codes for CASSLERWAADTQYF.